This passage covers 25 T cell receptor beta chains from one sample sequenced in a study of T cell repertoires in cytomegalovirus infection. TCRdb analysed the reads with MiXCR anew, one entry per CDR3 protein. Here the sample spans 150,000 to 180,000 distinct CDR3 sequences, less than 25% being singletons. Sequenced: PBMCs. All receptors derive from a human donor in good health (CMV status not recorded). Some clones in this sample may be carry-over from other donors' samples.

This clonotype occurred a few times. The rearrangement joins TRBV20-1 to TRBJ2-3; 7 bases map to TRBD1. The CDR3 is 16 residues long. Germline loops: CDR1 DFQATT, CDR2 SNEGSKA (reference sequence). V lost 0 bases, J lost 0 bases, and 6 bases stayed unmatched. The CDR3 sequence is CSARDARQGSTDTQYF. The CDR3 DNA reads as TGCAGTGCTAGAGATGCCCGACAGGGAAGCACAGATACGCAGTATTTT.

This clonotype was seen repeatedly, ten times or more. The CDR3 reads CASSSERSRTYEQYF. The CDR3 DNA reads as TGTGCCAGCAGCTCCGAAAGATCGCGGACCTACGAGCAGTACTTC. This chain links TRBV7-2 with TRBJ2-7; D is ambiguous. Germline-derived CDR1 and CDR2 are SGHTA and FQGNSA. CDR3 length: 15 residues. V was shortened by 4 bases and J by 2 bases, with 15 bases between the two germline ends.

This clonotype has just a few counts. This chain connects TRBV11-2 to TRBJ2-6; D perhaps matches TRBD1 (5 bases). CDR3 size: 15 residues. Trimming shortened V by 7 bases and J by 0 bases, and 10 bases separated the two germline ends. Germline V gene sequence: CDR1 SGHAT, CDR2 FQNNGV. CDR3 DNA: TGTGCCAGCACAGGGCTCCTCTCTGGGGCCAACGTCCTGACTTTC. This gives the protein CASTGLLSGANVLTF.

The CDR3 DNA reads as TGTGCCAGCAGCAAGCAGGACACTGAAGCTTTCTTT. It specifies CASSKQDTEAFF. The chain employs TRBV13 and TRBJ1-1; D is unclear. The CDR3 contains 12 residues. Per germline, CDR1 PRHDT and CDR2 FYEKMQ (reference sequence). V was cut by 5 bases and J by 3 bases, with 7 bases left in between.

V gene TRBV5-1 combines with J gene TRBJ2-3; 14 positions match TRBD2. CDR1 is SGHRS, CDR2 YFSETQ, per germline. V trimming: 4 bases; J trimming: 6 bases; junction bases outside the gene matches: 7. The CDR3 loop spans 16 amino acids. In nucleotides, the CDR3 is TGCGCCAGCAGCCTACGGGGACTAGCGGGAGACGATACGCAGTATTTT. Translating it yields CASSLRGLAGDDTQYF. The full variable domain, in which reference TRBV5-1 and TRBJ2-3 provide the parts outside the CDR3, is KAGVTQTPRYLIKTRGQQVTLSCSPISGHRSVSWYQQTPGQGLQFLFEYFSETQRNKGNFPGRFSGRQFSNSRSEMNVSTLELGDSALYLCASSLRGLAGDDTQYFGPGTRLTVL.

The rearrangement links TRBV9 to TRBJ1-4; 7 bases are shared with TRBD1. Looked up from germline, CDR1 is SGDLS and CDR2 is YYNGEE. With V trimmed by 2 bases and J by 8 bases, 12 bases remained unmatched. This CDR3 has 16 residues. CDR3 sequence reads: CASSVRGGAAFEKLFF. In DNA, the CDR3 is TGTGCCAGCAGCGTGAGAGGGGGCGCCGCCTTCGAAAAACTGTTTTTT.

The chain combines TRBV28 with TRBJ1-5; D might be TRBD1 (6 bases). Germline CDR1 is MDHEN and CDR2 is SYDVKM. V was shortened by 7 bases and J by 7 bases, with 14 bases between the two germline ends. This CDR3 contains 13 residues. CDR3 in amino acids: CASTTGFGQPQHF. Written as DNA, the CDR3 is TGTGCCAGCACAACAGGGTTTGGGCAGCCCCAGCATTTT.

This chain joins TRBV7-2 and TRBJ2-3; D ambiguous. Trimming pared 5 bases from V and 6 bases from J, leaving 6 bases between. In germline, CDR1 is SGHTA, CDR2 FQGNSA. The CDR3 sequence is 11 residues long. CDR3 sequence: CASSPADTQYF. The CDR3, as DNA: TGTGCCAGCAGCCCCGCCGATACGCAGTATTTT.

This clonotype came up a few times. The rearrangement joins TRBV6-2 or TRBV6-3 to TRBJ1-5; D not resolved. Germline CDR1 is MNHEY and CDR2 is SVGEGT. The V end was cut by 0 bases, the J end by 1 base, with 7 bases between. The CDR3 is 15 amino acids. The CDR3 coding sequence is TGTGCCAGCAGTTACTCGATCCGAAGCAATCAGCCCCAGCATTTT. Translation gives CASSYSIRSNQPQHF.

This clonotype was found a few times. The gene calls are TRBV28 and TRBJ1-3; 7 positions agree with TRBD1. Germline V gene sequence: CDR1 MDHEN, CDR2 SYDVKM. V was pared by 6 bases and J by 0 bases, with 5 bases of the junction left unmatched. The CDR3 consists of 15 residues. The CDR3 DNA is TGTGCCAGCAGCTCACAGGGGACCTCTGGAAACACCATATATTTT. It codes for CASSSQGTSGNTIYF.

This clonotype was recorded a few times. The chain combines TRBV6-6 with TRBJ2-1, with 7 bases aligning to TRBD1. The CDR3 has 15 amino acids. V lost 2 bases and J lost 5; bases outside the gene matches: 6. Germline assignment: CDR1 MNHNY and CDR2 SVGAGI (reference sequence). The CDR3, as DNA: TGTGCCAGCAGTTACAGGGGGCAGATAAACAATGAGCAGTTCTTC. Protein sequence: CASSYRGQINNEQFF.

The chain is built from TRBV7-3 and TRBJ2-3, with 14 bases matching TRBD2. The CDR3 runs 16 residues. Looked up from germline, CDR1 is SGHTA and CDR2 is FQGTGA. V was clipped by 4 bases and J by 5 bases; unmatched bases: 5. The CDR3 here is CASSSGTSGSGDTQYF. CDR3 coding DNA: TGTGCCAGCAGCTCCGGGACTAGCGGGAGTGGAGATACGCAGTATTTT.

The rearrangement joins TRBV7-8 to TRBJ1-5; possible D gene TRBD1, 5 bases. This CDR3 contains 14 residues. From germline, CDR1 is SGHVS and CDR2 FQNEAQ. V was clipped by 4 bases and J by 5 bases, with 12 bases between them. CDR3 residues: CASSSPRGDQPQHF. As DNA, the CDR3 is TGTGCCAGCAGCTCGCCCCGGGGCGATCAGCCCCAGCATTTT.

In DNA form, the CDR3 reads TGTGCCAGCAGTGATCGGCGGGGGGGCCTCCCTCCCTACAATGAGCAGTTCTTC. Amino acid sequence: CASSDRRGGLPPYNEQFF. The chain has TRBV6-2 or TRBV6-3 and TRBJ2-1; TRBD2 agrees at 9 bases. CDR3 length: 18 residues. Germline trimming cut 5 bases from V and 2 bases from J; bases unmatched to any gene: 13. Germline assignment: CDR1 MNHEY and CDR2 SVGEGT.

There are a few counts of this clonotype. J is TRBJ1-2 and V is TRBV29-1, with D maybe TRBD1 (6 bases). Per germline, CDR1 SQVTM and CDR2 ANQGSEA. V lost 8 bases and J lost 2, with 18 bases in between. This CDR3 has 14 amino acids. The CDR3 reads CSTSQQGRNYGYTF. CDR3 in DNA: TGCAGCACCAGTCAACAGGGTAGGAACTATGGCTACACCTTC.

This clonotype was seen at least ten times. The chain recombines TRBV11-2 with TRBJ2-7; 7 bases match TRBD1. Germline V lookup: CDR1 SGHAT, CDR2 FQNNGV. This CDR3 region has 19 residues. The V segment lost 6 bases and the J segment 3 bases; nucleotides outside the gene matches: 23. CDR3 residues: CASSPVKYRDSKLHYEQYF. The CDR3 DNA reads TGTGCCAGCAGTCCAGTTAAGTACCGGGACAGCAAATTACACTACGAGCAGTACTTC.

This clonotype came up many times. The chain couples TRBV7-6 to TRBJ1-4; D is undetermined. Trimming removed 4 bases at V and 4 bases at J, with 13 bases between. Germline-derived CDR1 and CDR2 are SGHVS and FNYEAQ. This CDR3 is built from 15 residues. CDR3 amino acids: CASSSSYGYNEKLFF. The CDR3 DNA is TGTGCCAGCAGCTCCAGTTACGGATATAATGAAAAACTGTTTTTT.

The chain uses TRBV5-1 and TRBJ2-7, with D perhaps TRBD1 or TRBD2 (6 bases each). In germline, CDR1 is SGHRS, CDR2 YFSETQ. The CDR3 is 14 residues long. V gave up 0 bases and J gave up 6 bases, with 13 bases separating them. The CDR3 bases are TGCGCCAGCAGCTTGGGGGGGGCTTTCGGCGAGCAGTACTTC. It specifies CASSLGGAFGEQYF. Together with reference TRBV5-1 and TRBJ2-7, the CDR3 gives the full variable domain: KAGVTQTPRYLIKTRGQQVTLSCSPISGHRSVSWYQQTPGQGLQFLFEYFSETQRNKGNFPGRFSGRQFSNSRSEMNVSTLELGDSALYLCASSLGGAFGEQYFGPGTRLTVT.

This clonotype was seen more than once but under ten times. J is TRBJ1-1 and V is TRBV30; D unclear. CDR3 length: 13 amino acids. Germline CDR1 and CDR2: GTSNPN and SVGIG (reference sequence). Trimming shortened V by 2 bases and J by 2 bases, and 9 bases separated the two germline ends. CDR3 sequence reads: CAWSLSGNTEAFF. The CDR3 DNA reads TGTGCCTGGAGTCTTTCGGGAAACACTGAAGCTTTCTTT.

The chain links TRBV10-3 to TRBJ2-2; 12 bases match TRBD1. Germline assignment: CDR1 ENHRY and CDR2 SYGVKD. The CDR3 spans 18 residues. The trim removed 3 bases at V and 2 bases at J, leaving 7 bases unmatched. This chain's CDR3 is CAISDGTGGKRNTGELFF. CDR3 nucleotide sequence: TGTGCCATCAGTGACGGGACAGGGGGCAAGAGAAACACCGGGGAGCTGTTTTTT.

This clonotype appeared many times. CDR3 nucleotides: TGTGCCAGCAGCTCGGCGCCTATCGATACGCAGTATTTT. This codes for CASSSAPIDTQYF. The rearrangement links TRBV7-2 to TRBJ2-3; D is unresolved. CDR1 SGHTA and CDR2 FQGNSA come from the germline V gene. The CDR3 length is 13 residues. V was clipped by 4 bases and J by 6 bases, with 11 bases between them.

The rearrangement joins TRBV5-8 to TRBJ2-5; D not resolved. Germline loops: CDR1 SGHTS, CDR2 YDEGEE. V lost 4 bases to trimming and J lost 5 bases, with 15 bases between them. The CDR3 contains 14 residues. The CDR3 reads CASSLILLMETQYF. DNA for the CDR3: TGTGCCAGCAGCCTAATCCTTTTGATGGAGACCCAGTACTTC.

This clonotype was found a few times. This chain links TRBV4-3 with TRBJ2-7, with TRBD2 as a possible D gene (5 bases). Germline V CDR1 and CDR2: LGHNA, YSLEER. The CDR3 consists of 15 residues. Trimming pared 1 base from V and 3 bases from J, leaving 13 bases between. The CDR3 coding sequence is TGCGCCAGCAGCCAAGTAGTAAGCGGAAACTACGAGCAGTACTTC. This sequence encodes CASSQVVSGNYEQYF.

This clonotype was seen many times. The chain joins TRBV7-2 to TRBJ2-1; D is perhaps TRBD2 (6 bases). There are 14 residues in the CDR3. Between the trimmed V and J ends, which lost 6 bases and 8 bases, there was a span of 17 bases. Looked up from germline, CDR1 is SGHTA and CDR2 is FQGNSA. The DNA of the CDR3 is TGTGCCAGCAGTCCCCCGGGACTGAACTATGAGCAGTTCTTC. It is translated as CASSPPGLNYEQFF.

This clonotype has a count of ten or more. This chain links TRBV7-2 with TRBJ1-2, with 9 bases identical to TRBD1. This CDR3 region has 13 residues. V lost 4 bases to trimming and J lost 7 bases; unmatched junction nucleotides: 4. Germline CDR1 and CDR2: SGHTA and FQGNSA. Here the CDR3 reads CASSSGQGFGYTF. CDR3 coding DNA: TGTGCCAGCAGCTCGGGACAGGGCTTTGGCTACACCTTC.